This T cell receptor (beta chain) was recorded in a study of shared clonotypes between healthy human individuals. Sequencing used immunoSEQ multiplex PCR; TCRdb keeps in-frame clones, though not all of them. Of about 1 million clones in the sample, about 77% were seen once. With 6 bases clipped from V and 0 bases from J, the junction kept 5 bases outside the gene matches. This CDR3 region has 15 residues. Germline CDR1 ENHRY, CDR2 SYGVKD. The TCR originated in a man aged 18 to 30 in good health. The sample consisted of memory CD4+ T cells sorted from blood. Subset defined: CD45RA-negative fraction. This chain joins TRBV10-3 and TRBJ2-3, with TRBD2 matching 8 bases. This CDR3 reads CAISSGSGSTDTQYF. DNA for the CDR3: TGTGCCATCAGCAGCGGGAGCGGGAGCACAGATACGCAGTATTTT.